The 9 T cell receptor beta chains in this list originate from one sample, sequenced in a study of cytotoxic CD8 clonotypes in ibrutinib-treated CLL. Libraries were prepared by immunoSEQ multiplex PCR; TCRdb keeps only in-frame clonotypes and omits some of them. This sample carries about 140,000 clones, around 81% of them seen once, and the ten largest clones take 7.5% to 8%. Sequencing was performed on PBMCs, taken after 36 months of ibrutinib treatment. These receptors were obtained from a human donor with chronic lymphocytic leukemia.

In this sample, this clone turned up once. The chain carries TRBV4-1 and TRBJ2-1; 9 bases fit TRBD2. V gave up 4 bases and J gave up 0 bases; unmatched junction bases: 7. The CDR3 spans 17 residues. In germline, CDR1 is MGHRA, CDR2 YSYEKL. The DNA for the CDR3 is TGCGCCAGCAGCCTCGGCGGGGGGGCAGGCTCCTACAATGAGCAGTTCTTC. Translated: CASSLGGGAGSYNEQFF.

The CDR3 sequence: CASSPGTRTDTQYF. For the CDR3, the DNA is TGTGCCAGCAGCCCAGGGACACGAACAGATACGCAGTATTTT. This chain links TRBV5-5 with TRBJ2-3, with D possibly being TRBD1 (6 bases). The V end lost 4 bases, the J end lost 3 bases, and 12 bases lay between the germline ends. The germline CDR1 and CDR2 sequences are SGHKS and YYEKEE (reference sequence). The CDR3 is made up of 14 amino acids.

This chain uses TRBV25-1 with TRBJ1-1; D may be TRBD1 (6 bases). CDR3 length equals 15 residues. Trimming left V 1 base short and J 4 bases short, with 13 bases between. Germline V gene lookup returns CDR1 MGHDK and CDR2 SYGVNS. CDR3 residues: CASSELGARGTEAFF. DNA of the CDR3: TGTGCCAGCAGTGAATTGGGGGCCCGGGGCACTGAAGCTTTCTTT.

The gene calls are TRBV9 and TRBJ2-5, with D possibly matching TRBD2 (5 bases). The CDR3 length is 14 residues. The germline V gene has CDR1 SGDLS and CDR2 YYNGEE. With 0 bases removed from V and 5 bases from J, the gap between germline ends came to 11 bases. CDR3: CASSVESRGETQYF. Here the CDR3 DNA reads TGTGCCAGCAGCGTAGAGTCTCGGGGTGAGACCCAGTACTTC.

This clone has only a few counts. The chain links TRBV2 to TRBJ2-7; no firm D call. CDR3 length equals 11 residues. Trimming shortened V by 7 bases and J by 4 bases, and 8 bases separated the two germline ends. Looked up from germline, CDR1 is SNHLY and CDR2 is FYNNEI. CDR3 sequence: CASTVGYEQYF. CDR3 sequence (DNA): TGTGCCAGCACGGTGGGGTACGAGCAGTACTTC.

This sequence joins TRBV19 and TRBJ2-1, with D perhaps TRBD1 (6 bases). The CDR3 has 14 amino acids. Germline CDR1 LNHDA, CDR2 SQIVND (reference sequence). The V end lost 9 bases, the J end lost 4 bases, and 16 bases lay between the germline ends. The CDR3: CASRRDKAYNEQFF. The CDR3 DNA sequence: TGTGCCAGCCGACGGGACAAGGCATACAATGAGCAGTTCTTC.

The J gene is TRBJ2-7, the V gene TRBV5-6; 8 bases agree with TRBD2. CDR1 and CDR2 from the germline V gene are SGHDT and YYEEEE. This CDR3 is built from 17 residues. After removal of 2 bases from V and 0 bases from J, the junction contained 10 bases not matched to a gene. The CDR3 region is CASSFTPSGPSSYEQYF. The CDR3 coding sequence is TGTGCCAGCAGCTTCACCCCTAGCGGGCCGAGCTCCTACGAGCAGTACTTC.

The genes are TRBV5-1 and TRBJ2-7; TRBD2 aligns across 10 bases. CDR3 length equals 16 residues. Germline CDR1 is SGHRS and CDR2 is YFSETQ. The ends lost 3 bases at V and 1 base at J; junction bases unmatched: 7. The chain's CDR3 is CASSSFLAGDSYEQYF. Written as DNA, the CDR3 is TGCGCCAGCAGCTCCTTTCTAGCGGGAGATTCCTACGAGCAGTACTTC.

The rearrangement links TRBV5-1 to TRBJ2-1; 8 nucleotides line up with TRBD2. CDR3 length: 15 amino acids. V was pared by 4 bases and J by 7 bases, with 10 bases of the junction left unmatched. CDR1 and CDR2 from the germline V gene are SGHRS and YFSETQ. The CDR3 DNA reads TGCGCCAGCAGCCACGGGGGGGCCGCTGGAAATGAGCAGTTCTTC. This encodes CASSHGGAAGNEQFF. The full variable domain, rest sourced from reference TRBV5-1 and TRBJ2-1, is KAGVTQTPRYLIKTRGQQVTLSCSPISGHRSVSWYQQTPGQGLQFLFEYFSETQRNKGNFPGRFSGRQFSNSRSEMNVSTLELGDSALYLCASSHGGAAGNEQFFGPGTRLTVL.